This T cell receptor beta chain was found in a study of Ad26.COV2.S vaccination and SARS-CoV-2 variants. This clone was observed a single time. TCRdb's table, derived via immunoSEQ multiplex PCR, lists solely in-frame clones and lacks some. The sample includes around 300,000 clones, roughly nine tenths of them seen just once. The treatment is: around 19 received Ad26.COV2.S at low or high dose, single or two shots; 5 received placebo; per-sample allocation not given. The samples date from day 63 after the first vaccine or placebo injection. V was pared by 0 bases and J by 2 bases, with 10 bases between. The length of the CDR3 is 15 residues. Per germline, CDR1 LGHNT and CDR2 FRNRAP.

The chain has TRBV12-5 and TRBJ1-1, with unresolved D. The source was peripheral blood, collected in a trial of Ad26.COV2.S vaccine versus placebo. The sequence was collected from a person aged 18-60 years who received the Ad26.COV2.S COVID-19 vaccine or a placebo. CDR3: CASGLVLQENTEAFF. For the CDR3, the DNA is TGTGCTAGTGGTTTGGTACTGCAGGAAAACACTGAAGCTTTCTTT.